The 17 T cell receptor beta chains below were found in one sample sequenced in a study of T-cell memory formation after mild COVID-19. One entry per CDR3 protein results from TCRdb running MiXCR on the 5' RACE reads. The profile covers roughly 130,000 distinct CDR3 sequences, with about 17% appearing a single time and approximately 15% taken by the ten largest. The source material was PBMCs or a T cell subset sorted from them (not recorded which). Receptors originate from an adult woman who had mild COVID-19 (a few samples of this study predate the infection). Cell type and time point are not known.

This clonotype came up a few times. This chain joins TRBV4-3 and TRBJ2-1; D not certain. Trimming took 0 bases from V and 5 from J, leaving 8 bases between them. The CDR3 is 14 amino acids. CDR1 LGHNA and CDR2 YSLEER come from the germline V gene. The CDR3 reads CASSQEIWDNEQFF. In DNA, the CDR3 is TGCGCCAGCAGCCAAGAAATATGGGACAATGAGCAGTTCTTC.

This clonotype was recorded a few times. The chain links TRBV7-2 to TRBJ2-5; tentatively, D is TRBD1 (6 bases). Germline CDR1 SGHTA, CDR2 FQGNSA. The CDR3 contains 17 residues. The germline V and J ends were trimmed by 1 base and 1 base, with 16 bases remaining between them. The CDR3 DNA sequence: TGTGCCAGCAGCTTAGTTCGGCAGGGGAAAGGCCAAGAGACCCAGTACTTC. Amino acid sequence: CASSLVRQGKGQETQYF. The full variable domain, completed using reference TRBV7-2 and TRBJ2-5, is GAGVSQSPSNKVTEKGKDVELRCDPISGHTALYWYRQSLGQGLEFLIYFQGNSAPDKSGLPSDRFSAERTGGSVSTLTIQRTQQEDSAVYLCASSLVRQGKGQETQYFGPGTRLLVL.

A few counts support this clonotype. The rearrangement uses TRBV3-1 and TRBJ2-7; weak D call: TRBD1 (5 bases). The CDR3 has 12 residues. CDR1 is LGHDT and CDR2 is YNNKEL in the germline V gene (reference sequence). The V gene lost 6 bases and the J gene lost 3 bases, with 9 bases spanning the gap. The CDR3 sequence is CASSQDNYEQYF. The CDR3 nucleotides read TGTGCCAGCAGTCAGGACAACTACGAGCAGTACTTC.

This clonotype was observed a few times. The chain has TRBV24-1 and TRBJ2-2; 7 nucleotides agree with TRBD1. CDR3 length: 17 residues. Per germline, CDR1 KGHDR and CDR2 SFDVKD. Trimming took 6 bases from V and 0 from J; bases not matched to a gene: 9. The CDR3 is CATSPFDRAANTGELFF. The DNA for the CDR3 is TGTGCCACCAGTCCTTTCGACAGGGCCGCGAACACCGGGGAGCTGTTTTTT.

This chain uses TRBV5-1 with TRBJ2-1; TRBD2 aligns across 7 bases. This CDR3 has 14 residues. Per germline, CDR1 SGHRS and CDR2 YFSETQ. The junction had 4 bases not matched to a gene; V was cut back by 0 bases and J by 7 bases. CDR3 sequence reads: CASSLGLAGNEQFF. In DNA form, the CDR3 reads TGCGCCAGCAGCTTGGGACTAGCTGGGAATGAGCAGTTCTTC.

The chain has TRBV27 and TRBJ2-7; D could derive from TRBD1 or TRBD2 (5 bases each). Between the trimmed V and J ends, which lost 6 bases and 3 bases, there was a span of 18 bases. The CDR3 has 15 residues. The germline V gene has CDR1 MNHEY and CDR2 SMNVEV (reference sequence). The CDR3 loop reads CASRPRDGVGYEQYF. In DNA form, the CDR3 reads TGTGCCAGCAGACCCCGGGACGGCGTAGGCTACGAGCAGTACTTC.

The chain carries TRBV12-3 or TRBV12-4 and TRBJ1-6; D is undetermined. V lost 7 bases and J 7 bases, leaving 11 bases between the germline ends. The CDR3 has 13 amino acids. CDR3 in amino acids: CASNPARNSPLHF. The CDR3 DNA reads as TGTGCCAGCAACCCGGCCCGGAATTCACCCCTCCACTTT.

The sample holds a few counts of this clonotype. The chain carries TRBV5-1 and TRBJ2-3; unclear D gene. The V gene's germline CDR1 is SGHRS and CDR2 YFSETQ. V was pared by 2 bases and J by 0 bases, with 13 bases between. This CDR3 has 16 amino acids. The CDR3 reads CASSFGGKTSTDTQYF. The CDR3 DNA follows: TGCGCCAGCAGCTTCGGCGGCAAAACTAGCACAGATACGCAGTATTTT.

This chain joins TRBV5-1 and TRBJ2-5; 8 bases agree with TRBD1. This CDR3 comprises 16 residues. V trimming: 3 bases; J trimming: 3 bases; junction bases outside the gene matches: 10. Germline CDR1 and CDR2: SGHRS and YFSETQ. The chain's CDR3 is CASSWGQVNREETQYF. DNA for the CDR3: TGCGCCAGCAGCTGGGGACAGGTCAATAGAGAAGAGACCCAGTACTTC.

The table lists this clonotype with a few counts. The chain couples TRBV5-1 to TRBJ2-1; maybe TRBD2 (5 bases). In germline, CDR1 is SGHRS, CDR2 YFSETQ. Trimming took 2 bases from V and 0 from J, leaving 9 bases between them. CDR3 size: 15 residues. CDR3: CASSFSASSYNEQFF. The CDR3 coding sequence is TGCGCCAGCAGCTTTAGCGCGAGCTCCTACAATGAGCAGTTCTTC.

The chain uses TRBV6-5 and TRBJ2-3; TRBD1 matches at 7 bases. Germline CDR1 is MNHEY and CDR2 is SVGAGI. Trimming at V came to 0 bases and at J to 0 bases, leaving 9 bases not matched to a gene. The CDR3 sequence is 18 residues long. CDR3 sequence: CASSYSTGLGQSTDTQYF. DNA for the CDR3: TGTGCCAGCAGTTACTCGACAGGGTTGGGACAGAGCACAGATACGCAGTATTTT.

There are a few counts of this clonotype. The rearrangement uses TRBV24-1 and TRBJ2-2; D unclear. Trimming cost V 1 base and J 7 bases, with 6 bases left between them. The germline CDR1 and CDR2 sequences are KGHDR and SFDVKD. The CDR3 spans 13 residues. This CDR3 reads CATSDFLVGELFF. Written as DNA, the CDR3 is TGTGCCACCAGTGATTTCTTGGTCGGGGAGCTGTTTTTT.

This clonotype has only a few counts. The chain uses TRBV7-9 and TRBJ2-1, with 14 bases matching TRBD2. V lost 4 bases and J lost 2; bases outside the gene matches: 13. This CDR3 has 20 amino acids. The germline V gene has CDR1 SEHNR and CDR2 FQNEAQ (reference sequence). This chain's CDR3 is CASSSVEGTSGGPPYNEQFF. Here the CDR3 DNA reads TGTGCCAGCAGCTCCGTAGAAGGGACTAGCGGGGGCCCTCCCTACAATGAGCAGTTCTTC.

Ten or more counts support this clonotype. The chain employs TRBV5-1 and TRBJ2-7; no clear D. CDR1 is SGHRS and CDR2 is YFSETQ in the germline V gene. CDR3 size: 15 residues. The V end lost 3 bases, the J end lost 1 base, and 14 bases lay between the germline ends. CDR3 amino acids: CASSSDAVRSYEQYF. In DNA, the CDR3 is TGCGCCAGCAGCTCCGACGCGGTGAGGTCCTACGAGCAGTACTTC.

In regard to this clonotype: Likely a read error: the CDR3 ends without its conserved phenylalanine or tryptophan. V gene TRBV9 combines with J gene TRBJ2-5; TRBD1 matches 9 bases. Per the germline V gene, CDR1 is SGDLS and CDR2 is YYNGEE. J lost 5 bases, V lost 5 bases, and 4 bases had no gene match. The length of the CDR3 is 13 residues. The chain's CDR3 is CASSRTGGETQYL. CDR3 in DNA: TGTGCCAGCAGTCGTACAGGGGGCGAGACCCAGTACTTA.

In nucleotides, the CDR3 is TGTGCCACCAGCAGAGAGTCTGGTCAACCCCACACAGATACGCAGTATTTT. It yields the protein CATSRESGQPHTDTQYF. The V gene is TRBV15, the J gene TRBJ2-3, with unresolved D. In germline, CDR1 is LNHNV, CDR2 YYDKDF (reference sequence). V lost 0 bases to trimming and J lost 2 bases, with 15 bases between them. The CDR3 sequence is 17 residues long.

The sample holds a few counts of this clonotype. The chain employs TRBV24-1 and TRBJ2-5; no firm D call. V was pared by 3 bases and J by 5 bases, with 12 bases between. Germline V gene data show CDR1 as KGHDR and CDR2 as SFDVKD. The CDR3 extends over 14 amino acids. Here the CDR3 reads CATSDVVERETQYF. CDR3 in DNA: TGTGCCACCAGTGATGTTGTGGAGAGGGAGACCCAGTACTTC.